The T cell receptor (beta chain) described here comes from a study of naive and memory T cell subsets. General study points: Reportedly, tuberculin skin test sites gave far more TCRs than other biopsies.

Stated treatment: skin biopsy from PPD injection site in Mantoux-positive individual. TCR cDNA received a 3' ligated oligonucleotide that carried a UMI. Tuberculin skin test biopsies were taken where PPD was injected in Mantoux-positive people. Germline CDR1 and CDR2: SQVTM and ANQGSEA. V lost 5 bases and J lost 5, with 12 bases in between. This CDR3 spans 13 amino acids. Amplification of ligated cDNA took four PCR rounds with SP2 and nested alpha and beta constant primers. For blood and skin samples, reverse transcription used TCR alpha and beta constant primers. TCRdb independently ran MiXCR on the UMI-ligation and nested PCR reads; one entry per CDR3 protein. The sample lists tens of thousands of distinct CDR3 sequences, about 7.4% occurring once. This clonotype was observed a few times. What it recognizes is unknown.

The source is an adult in good health. V is TRBV29-1 and J is TRBJ2-2, with D tentatively TRBD1 (5 bases). The material was skin, obtained from a tuberculin skin test site. The CDR3 bases are TGCAGCGTTAGAAGGGGTTGGACCGGGGAGCTGTTTTTT. As protein: CSVRRGWTGELFF.